Presented here are 4 T cell receptor beta chains from one specimen sequenced in a study of T-cell reconstitution after alpha-beta-depleted transplantation in children. The TCRbeta library was prepared with unique molecular identifiers. TCRdb processed the PCR reads anew with MiXCR; each CDR3 protein has one entry. The top ten clones hold over 3% of a sample with some 550,000 distinct CDR3 sequences, 18% of them seen once. The input for sequencing was PBMCs from the stem cell graft donor, taken from the stem cell graft. These TCRs come from a human donor who donated a stem cell graft to a child with acute lymphoblastic leukemia.

This clonotype was recorded a few times. This chain links TRBV5-1 with TRBJ1-5; 9 bases match TRBD1. V gave up 4 bases and J gave up 4 bases; unmatched junction bases: 3. The germline V gene has CDR1 SGHRS and CDR2 YFSETQ. The CDR3 runs to 14 residues. The CDR3 nucleotides are TGCGCCAGCAGCATGGGGACAGGGAATCAGCCCCAGCATTTT. Protein product: CASSMGTGNQPQHF. Full variable domain (missing parts from reference TRBV5-1 and TRBJ1-5): KAGVTQTPRYLIKTRGQQVTLSCSPISGHRSVSWYQQTPGQGLQFLFEYFSETQRNKGNFPGRFSGRQFSNSRSEMNVSTLELGDSALYLCASSMGTGNQPQHFGDGTRLSIL.

This chain links TRBV2 with TRBJ1-5; D unclear. Looked up from germline, CDR1 is SNHLY and CDR2 is FYNNEI. Trimming removed 4 bases from V and 8 bases from J, with 6 bases in between. This CDR3 is 11 amino acids long. CDR3 residues: CASSVGEPQHF. CDR3 coding DNA: TGTGCCAGCAGTGTGGGTGAGCCCCAGCATTTT.

This chain joins TRBV4-2 and TRBJ2-1, with TRBD2 matching 11 bases. The trim removed 4 bases at V and 10 bases at J, leaving 3 bases unmatched. This CDR3 has 13 amino acids. Germline CDR1 reads LGHNA; CDR2 reads YNFKEQ. CDR3 protein: CASSLIAGGEQFF. CDR3 in DNA: TGTGCCAGCAGCCTTATAGCGGGAGGGGAGCAGTTCTTC.

This clonotype was counted a single time. The rearrangement uses TRBV13 and TRBJ2-5; TRBD2 aligns across 8 bases. J gave up 7 bases and V 3 bases, and 10 bases lay outside the gene matches. This CDR3 has 15 amino acids. CDR1 and CDR2 (germline): PRHDT, FYEKMQ (reference sequence). In DNA form, the CDR3 reads TGTGCCAGCAGCTTTAGACTAGCGTCTACGGCGACCCAGTACTTC. Translating gives CASSFRLASTATQYF.